This is a list of T cell receptor beta chains from one sample in a study of radiation and T cells in renal cell carcinoma. Repertoires were generated with immunoSEQ multiplex PCR, while TCRdb's copy carries only in-frame clones and drops some. The sample includes 130,000 to 150,000 clones, about 85% seen only once; the top ten take about 4%. This sample comprised blood, obtained from a patient whose treatment included radiotherapy and nephrectomy. The source of these receptors is an older woman with renal cell carcinoma. CDR3s include the opening cysteine and the closing phenylalanine or tryptophan. The D gene is left open where the match is weak. Clone size is not always given. Where it is, it says once, few, many or a class for expanded clones.

D gene	clone size	CDR3 length	V gene	J gene	CDR3 DNA	CDR3 protein
NA	once	15	TRBV7-6	TRBJ2-2	TGTGCCAGCAGCTTAGATTTCGTTAACACCGGGGAGCTGTTTTTT	CASSLDFVNTGELFF
NA	NA	14	TRBV15	TRBJ1-4	TGTGCCACCAGCAGCGTGAATGAGGGTGAAAAACTGTTTTTT	CATSSVNEGEKLFF
TRBD1	NA	12	TRBV29-1	TRBJ2-7	TGCAGCGGGGGACAGGGAATATACGAGCAGTACTTC	CSGGQGIYEQYF
NA	once	14	TRBV7-3	TRBJ2-5	TGTGCCAGCAGCTTATCGTCGTATTCCGAGACCCAGTACTTC	CASSLSSYSETQYF
TRBD1	NA	15	TRBV7-6	TRBJ2-5	TGTGCCAGCAGCTTACCGACAGGGGGTATCGAGACCCAGTACTTC	CASSLPTGGIETQYF
TRBD1	NA	14	TRBV7-9	TRBJ2-7	TGTGCCAGCAGCTCCCGGGACAGCGGCAACGAGCAGTACTTC	CASSSRDSGNEQYF
TRBD1	NA	14	TRBV6-1	TRBJ2-7	TGTGCCAGCAGTAACCGGGACAGGGGCTACGAGCAGTACTTC	CASSNRDRGYEQYF
NA	NA	13	TRBV25-1	TRBJ1-6	TGTGCCAGCAGTGAACATTGGGGTTCACCCCTCCACTTT	CASSEHWGSPLHF
NA	NA	13	TRBV6-1	TRBJ1-2	TGTGCCAGCAGCCTGGGATCTAACTATGGCTACACCTTC	CASSLGSNYGYTF
NA	once	15	TRBV2	TRBJ2-2	TGTGCCAGCAGTGAAAGGGGGGCTGGGGCCGGGGAGCTGTTTTTT	CASSERGAGAGELFF
TRBD1	NA	15	TRBV6-6	TRBJ1-4	TGTGCCAGCAGCGGCCGGGACAGGGGTGAGGAAAAACTGTTTTTT	CASSGRDRGEEKLFF
NA	NA	14	TRBV7-2	TRBJ2-5	TGTGCCAGCACCCAAACAGGGATTCGAGAGACCCAGTACTTC	CASTQTGIRETQYF
NA	once	12	TRBV11-1	TRBJ1-1	TGTGCCAGCAGCTTACCAGGTTCTGAAGCTTTCTTT	CASSLPGSEAFF
NA	NA	13	TRBV4-1	TRBJ1-1	TGCGCCAGCAGCCACGGTGAGAACACTGAAGCTTTCTTT	CASSHGENTEAFF
NA	NA	14	TRBV5-1	TRBJ1-6	TGCGCCAGCAGCTTGTCCAGGGAGAATTCACCCCTCCACTTT	CASSLSRENSPLHF
NA	NA	13	TRBV7-2	TRBJ2-3	TGTGCCAGCACGGAGGGGCGCACAGATACGCAGTATTTT	CASTEGRTDTQYF
NA	NA	17	TRBV11-3	TRBJ1-2	TGTGCCAGCAGCTCCCTAGGTACACAGGGTCTCTTAGGGGGCTACACCTTC	CASSSLGTQGLLGGYTF
NA	NA	16	TRBV11-3	TRBJ1-3	TGTGCCAGCAGCACGGGACCGCGAATCTCTGGAAACACCATATATTTT	CASSTGPRISGNTIYF
NA	NA	16	TRBV18	TRBJ1-2	TGTGCCAGCGCGCCTGACTGGGGGGAGAGGGACTATGGCTACACCTTC	CASAPDWGERDYGYTF
NA	NA	12	TRBV30	TRBJ2-1	TGTGCCTGGAGTGTACGGAACAATGAGCAGTTCTTC	CAWSVRNNEQFF
TRBD2	NA	15	TRBV16	TRBJ2-7	TGTGCCAGCAGCCCCCCGGGACTAGAGGGTAGAAAGCAGTACTTC	CASSPPGLEGRKQYF
NA	NA	13	TRBV29-1	TRBJ2-1	TGCAGCGTTTCCGGTTTCGCCTACAATGAGCAGTTCTTC	CSVSGFAYNEQFF
NA	NA	13	TRBV29-1	TRBJ1-3	TGCAGCGTTGGGCAGAGCTCTGGAAACACCATATATTTT	CSVGQSSGNTIYF
NA	NA	14	TRBV5-6	TRBJ2-5	TGTGCCAGCAGCTCTGGGTCGGTACAAGAGACCCAGTACTTC	CASSSGSVQETQYF
NA	NA	15	TRBV5-4	TRBJ2-3	TGTGCCAGCAGCCTAACCGGGACCCCCACAGATACGCAGTATTTT	CASSLTGTPTDTQYF
TRBD2	NA	15	TRBV14	TRBJ2-1	TGTGCCAGCAGCCGACCCCTCGGACTAGGAAATGAGCAGTTCTTC	CASSRPLGLGNEQFF
TRBD1	NA	14	TRBV5-5	TRBJ1-1	TGTGCCAGCAGCGGGACAGGGACGAACACTGAAGCTTTCTTT	CASSGTGTNTEAFF
NA	few	11	TRBV10-3	TRBJ1-1	TGTGCCGCCTCAACGAACACTGAAGCTTTCTTT	CAASTNTEAFF
TRBD1	NA	16	TRBV19	TRBJ1-3	TGTGCCAGTATTCGGACAGGGGGCCTCTCTGGAAACGCCATATATTTT	CASIRTGGLSGNAIYF
NA	NA	12	TRBV4-1	TRBJ1-2	TGCGCCAGCAGCCAAGACAGTTTGGGCTACACCTTC	CASSQDSLGYTF
NA	NA	15	TRBV7-2	TRBJ1-2	TGTGCCAGCAGCCCAGGAGGGGGACCCTCCTATGGCTACACCTTC	CASSPGGGPSYGYTF
NA	NA	14	TRBV7-8	TRBJ1-5	TGTGCCAGCAGCTTAATCGGTTCCCAGGGGCCCCAGCATTTT	CASSLIGSQGPQHF
NA	NA	15	TRBV6-1	TRBJ2-6	TGTGCCAGCAGGCGACAGCTCTCTGGGGCCAACGTCCTGACTTTC	CASRRQLSGANVLTF
NA	NA	15	TRBV21-1	TRBJ2-5	TGTGCCAACCTGCCAGAACCGGGACCCGAAAAAGAGGGGGACTTC	CANLPEPGPEKEGDF
NA	NA	11	TRBV4-1	TRBJ2-1	TGCGCCAGCAGCCAAGTCGTTGAGCAGTTCTTC	CASSQVVEQFF
NA	NA	16	TRBV5-4	TRBJ1-6	TGTGCCAGCAGCTTGGGGGGCAGAAACGATAATTCACCCCTCCACTTT	CASSLGGRNDNSPLHF
TRBD2	once	13	TRBV6-5	TRBJ2-3	TGTGCCAGCACCGCGGGGGTCACAGATACGCAGTATTTT	CASTAGVTDTQYF
NA	NA	12	TRBV6-1	TRBJ1-2	TGTGCCAGCAGCGAGGGAAACTATGGCTACACCTTC	CASSEGNYGYTF
TRBD1	NA	16	TRBV7-9	TRBJ1-1	TGTGCCAGCAGCTCCGGGACAGGGGGCCTGGACACTGAAGCTTTCTTT	CASSSGTGGLDTEAFF
TRBD1	NA	16	TRBV11-2	TRBJ2-7	TGTGCCAGCAGCTCCAAAGGCAGGGGGCAAACCTACGAGCAGTACTTC	CASSSKGRGQTYEQYF
NA	NA	15	TRBV12-5	TRBJ2-7	TGTGCTAGTGGTTTGGTACTAGCCGCCCTCTACGAGCAGTACTTC	CASGLVLAALYEQYF
NA	NA	15	TRBV11-2	TRBJ2-7	TGTGCCAGCAGCTTGGAAGATGTATGGGACCACGAGCAGTACTTC	CASSLEDVWDHEQYF
NA	NA	13	TRBV6-5	TRBJ2-7	TGTGCCAGCACCGGCCCGGCAACCTACGAGCAGTACTTC	CASTGPATYEQYF
TRBD1	NA	16	TRBV9	TRBJ2-3	TGTGCCAGCAGCGCACCCGGGACAGGGGGCACAGATACGCAGTATTTT	CASSAPGTGGTDTQYF
NA	NA	16	TRBV11-3	TRBJ1-1	TGTGCCAGCAGCTCCCGGACGCCACCCCAGAGGACTGAAGCTTTCTTT	CASSSRTPPQRTEAFF
NA	NA	15	TRBV19	TRBJ2-3	TGTGCCAGTAGTTATCTGATCGGGGCACAAGATACGCAGTATTTT	CASSYLIGAQDTQYF
NA	NA	15	TRBV9	TRBJ2-1	TGTGCCAGCAGCGTGGGGTTGAGCTCCTACAATGAGCAGTTCTTC	CASSVGLSSYNEQFF
TRBD1	NA	14	TRBV29-1	TRBJ1-1	TGCAGCGCGCTGGAGGGGGCTGGGGGCACTGAAGCTTTCTTT	CSALEGAGGTEAFF
NA	few	14	TRBV4-2	TRBJ2-7	TGTGCCAGCAGCCAAGACAGGGACATCTACGAGCAGTACTTC	CASSQDRDIYEQYF
NA	NA	15	TRBV7-2	TRBJ2-2	TGTGCCAGCAGCTTAGCGGACTTAAACACCGGGGAGCTGTTTTTT	CASSLADLNTGELFF
TRBD1	few	12	TRBV2	TRBJ1-1	TGTGCCACTGGCAGGGGGAGCACTGAAGCTTTCTTT	CATGRGSTEAFF
NA	NA	13	TRBV7-2	TRBJ2-5	TGTGCCAGCACCCGGTACGGTCCGGGCACCCAGTACTTC	CASTRYGPGTQYF
NA	NA	14	TRBV6-1	TRBJ2-1	TGTGCCAGCAGTGAAGTGGGGGGCCCCAATGAGCAGTTCTTC	CASSEVGGPNEQFF
TRBD1	NA	18	TRBV13	TRBJ1-3	TGTGCCAGCAGCTTCCGCCGGGACAGGGGTCCTACTGGAAACACCATATATTTT	CASSFRRDRGPTGNTIYF
NA	NA	15	TRBV19	TRBJ2-6	TGTGCCAGTAGTATGGGTCAGCAGGGGGCCAACGTCCTGACTTTC	CASSMGQQGANVLTF